The clone carrying this T cell receptor (beta chain) was found many times. RNA transcripts were the template for amplifying TCR beta CDR3 regions. Researchers ran a first-round RT-PCR on the TCR CDR3 using the HTBI primer set. TCRdb analysed the multiplex PCR reads with MiXCR anew, one entry per CDR3 protein. The table lists hundreds of thousands of distinct CDR3 sequences, approximately 40% of them singletons. This entry belongs to a study of T cells in Graves' hyperthyroidism and ophthalmopathy. The CDR3 sequence is 13 residues long. V was shortened by 1 base and J by 8 bases, with 8 bases between the two germline ends. Per the germline V gene, CDR1 is WSHSY and CDR2 is SAAADI.

The clonotype comes from a woman aged 35 to 49 with Graves' hyperthyroidism. Sequences were obtained from blood. The chain employs TRBV10-2 and TRBJ2-2; D call uncertain. CDR3 DNA sequence: TGCGCCAGCAGTGAGTTTACGGTGGGGGAGCTGTTTTTT. It translates to CASSEFTVGELFF.